The clone carrying this TCR beta chain was detected ten times or more. The data were taken from a study of molecular identifiers for immune sequencing clone quantification. Study overall: RNA, taken in replicates from about 20,000 or 100,000 naive CD8 cells, was split five ways, with four sequenced.

Using its own MiXCR run on the PCR reads, TCRdb lists one record per CDR3 protein. The sample lists approximately 630,000 distinct CDR3 sequences, about 25% seen once, with roughly 0.83% in the top ten. Germline CDR1 and CDR2: SGHRS and YFSETQ. The CDR3 has 17 residues. Trimming removed 2 bases from V and 8 bases from J; junction bases left unmatched: 12. Sequenced sample: naive CD8+ T cells from blood, with Jurkat cell RNA spiked in. The subset here: FACS-sorted CD8+CD4-CCR7+CD45RA+ naive T cells. The TCR was taken from a human donor in good health. Some libraries in this study had Jurkat cell RNA spiked in. The chain links TRBV5-1 to TRBJ1-6; 8 bases match TRBD1. This CDR3 reads CASSFESADRVDSPLHF. As DNA, the CDR3 is TGCGCCAGCAGCTTCGAGTCGGCGGACAGGGTGGATTCACCCCTCCACTTT.